The present TCR beta chain was sequenced within a study of T cell repertoires in cytomegalovirus infection. Looking at the study overall: Signatures in public TCR beta sequences pointed to both CMV infection and matching HLA type.

Regarding the study as a whole: In two of eight donors, the top clonotype was HLA-C-restricted CMV-specific.

With 3 bases removed from V and 14 bases from J, the gap between germline ends came to 36 bases. CDR3 length equals 18 residues. Germline assignment: CDR1 DFQATT and CDR2 SNEGSKA (reference sequence). In regard to this clonotype: The target antigen is unknown.

TCRdb fed the reads into MiXCR, producing one record per CDR3 protein. Of 7,600 or so distinct CDR3 sequences in the sample, about 53% were seen once. Sample: PBMCs, sequenced either directly or after in vitro stimulation (not recorded which). The rearrangement uses TRBV20-1 and TRBJ2-3; D is perhaps TRBD1 (6 bases). This receptor was taken from a human donor in good health (CMV status not recorded). Some clones in this sample may be carry-over from other donors' samples. The CDR3 region is CSARRLPTTGSTQDTTYF. The CDR3 coding sequence is TGCAGTGCTAGGCGACTACCAACTACAGGGAGCACACAGGATACGACGTATTTT.